This TCR beta chain originates from a study of CD8 T cells in Susac syndrome. The study, taken as a whole, reports: The study admitted that it had a relatively small number of individuals in its TCR sequencing and HLA analysis.

With respect to this clonotype: Its cognate antigen is unknown.

Reverse transcription of roughly 0.5 to 1 ug RNA was performed with random hexamers. The CDR3 of TCR beta was amplified by immunoSEQ multiplex PCR across 54 Vbeta and 13 Jbeta. TCRdb redid the calling of the immunoSEQ multiplex PCR reads with MiXCR, one entry per CDR3 protein. The data contain hundreds of thousands of distinct CDR3 sequences, approximately 90% of them singletons. The authors sequenced TCR beta from blood CD8+ and CD4+ T cells. J was trimmed by 8 bases and V by 3 bases; bases with no gene match: 11. CDR3 size: 16 residues. The V gene's germline CDR1 is SGHDT and CDR2 YYEEEE. Sequenced input: CD8+ T cells from PBMCs. The gene calls are TRBV5-6 and TRBJ1-6; 7 nucleotides agree with TRBD1. This sequence was found in a human donor with multiple sclerosis. In nucleotides, the CDR3 is TGTGCCAGCAGCTCGACAGGGATAGGCAACGATTCACCCCTCCACTTT. This gives the protein CASSSTGIGNDSPLHF.